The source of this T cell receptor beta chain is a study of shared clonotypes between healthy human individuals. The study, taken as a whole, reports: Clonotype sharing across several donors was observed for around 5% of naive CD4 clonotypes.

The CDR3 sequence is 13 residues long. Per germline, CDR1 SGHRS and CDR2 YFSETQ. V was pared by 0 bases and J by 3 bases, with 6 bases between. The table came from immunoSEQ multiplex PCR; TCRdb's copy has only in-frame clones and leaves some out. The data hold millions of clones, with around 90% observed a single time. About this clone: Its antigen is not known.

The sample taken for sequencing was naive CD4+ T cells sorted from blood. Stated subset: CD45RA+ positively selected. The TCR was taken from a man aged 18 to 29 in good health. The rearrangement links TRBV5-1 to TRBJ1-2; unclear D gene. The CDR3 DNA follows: TGCGCCAGCAGCTTGGACGTCGACTATGGCTACACCTTC. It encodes CASSLDVDYGYTF.